The T cell receptor beta chain described here comes from a study of cytomegalovirus exposure and HLA in healthy donors (dated by TCRdb to about 2017). Background for the entire study: An earlier analysis of some 550 of the donors reported about 290 Gb of sequence data and 117 million unique TCR beta sequences from 150 million to 200 million T cells. Using immunosequencing, the study profiled T cell repertoires from 550 to 750 subjects and related those repertoires to cytomegalovirus serostatus. A later genetic analysis took genome-wide SNP genotypes for about three fifths of the 666 donors and used that subset as a discovery cohort. Along with the approximately 600-subject first cohort, a separate validation cohort of over 90 different subjects was used. To predict cytomegalovirus infection status, the study brought together high-throughput TCR immunosequencing, statistical association of individual TCRs with disease status, and machine learning. Of the approximately 400 genotyped donors, 81% were placed in the genetic ancestry cluster associated with self-reported Caucasian donors. To decide whether each TCR beta V gene segment behaved as functional or pseudogenic, an earlier analysis of approximately 620 of the donors relied on high-throughput TCR beta sequencing. On average, 235,054 unique TCR beta nucleotide sequences were sequenced per donor among roughly 430 genotyped donors of the cohort, with about 19% of those sequences being non-productive. A later analysis re-analyzed previously published TCR beta repertoires from about 600 donors and added high-resolution HLA genotyping to study TCR occurrence patterns. Roughly five DR-DQ haplotypes were handled as single units for association and clustering, since linkage in the cohort was strong. The study aimed to test whether cataloging public T cell receptors could reveal signatures of past pathogen exposure. In the later analysis, no new phenotypic data were used to find candidate immune exposures; instead, reliance was placed on TCR beta sequences and their occurrence across donors. Typing coverage differed by locus: A, B, C, DRB1 and DQB1 were typed in roughly 620-640 donors, DQA1 in 522, DPA1 in 600 to 610, and DPB1 in 450 to 480. Donor age, sex, ethnicity and CMV serostatus were compiled together with the repertoire data. Both class I and class II loci were covered by HLA typing, at four-digit resolution. Approximately 300 gigabases of sequencing data and around 90 million unique TCR sequences made up an early release that covered approximately 700 HLA-typed donors. Every repertoire in the discovery cohort had been generated on one and the same sequencing platform.

To prepare the library, the immunoSEQ multiplex PCR assay was applied. The multiplex PCR relied on a mix of 60 forward primers for TCR Vbeta segments and 13 reverse primers for TCR Jbeta segments. A multiplex PCR assay on genomic DNA amplified the CDR3 region of rearranged TCR beta genes. The amplified TCR beta libraries were sequenced on the Illumina HiSeq System as 87-base-pair reads. On the authors' methods: Across the 500 to 850 repertoires, a later analysis counted 60 million to 90 million unique TCR beta chains, some 11 million of which were shared by at least two donors. A nearest-neighbor algorithm error-corrected the raw reads and collapsed the reads into unique sequences, merging closely related sequences to remove PCR and sequencing errors. To assign V, D and J gene segments, CDR3 sequences were aligned to IMGT reference sequences. For a sequence to be retained, a match of at least six nucleotides to both a V gene segment and a J gene segment was required. A rearrangement was called productive if the CDR3 had no stop codons and remained in frame with V and J, and every other rearrangement was called non-productive. CDR3 was defined by IMGT convention, running from the second conserved V-encoded cysteine to the conserved J-encoded phenylalanine. The earlier analysis of 587 of the donors excluded any sequence lacking an unambiguous match to a single V gene segment. An earlier analysis of just under 600 of the donors called V segments functional above 56.7% productive rearrangements and segregating when the between-donor standard deviation exceeded 5%. A statistical classification framework was built for diagnosing cytomegalovirus status from the catalog of TCR beta chain sequences. In a later analysis, V and J genes were assigned by comparing TCR nucleotide sequences against IMGT/GENE-DB human TR gene sequences. Using the TCRdist pipeline, a later analysis assigned CDR3 sequences along with most-parsimonious VDJ recombination scenarios. In a later analysis, every TCR beta chain was defined by the combination of its CDR3 amino acid sequence and its V-gene family, and reads without a unique V-gene family were dropped. In a later analysis, 500 to 700 highly shared, low-generation-probability nucleotide sequences were removed to address suspected cross-contamination and a sequencing artifact. For each public chain, a later analysis derived a clonal expansion index from normalized ranks of inferred template counts within each repertoire. In a later analysis, generation probabilities were computed using a VDJ recombination model fitted to out-of-frame rearrangements, and the results were checked against IGoR. A later analysis scored TCR-TCR, TCR-HLA and TCR-CMV co-occurrence with hypergeometric tests, applying a repertoire-size bias correction to TCR pairs. To estimate false discovery rates, a later analysis permuted the HLA or CMV assignments 20 times. In a later analysis, co-occurring TCRs were grouped with DBSCAN, and TCRdist sequence similarity was added when clustering was performed within HLA-allele-positive subsets. Repertoires with fewer than 30,000 or more than 120,000 public chains were left out of co-occurrence clustering, as were four to six repertoires with anomalous nucleotide sharing. TCRdb took over this immuneACCESS table, retaining in-frame rearrangements with V and J assigned. Such tables are incomplete; in checked studies, under half of the missing clones stem from an unresolved V gene, and the remainder is unexplained. V and J calls and clone size are as listed in that table; D and trimming were resolved from the DNA. Present in this sample are about 150,000 clones, 55% to 85% of which were seen just once. Jointly, the top ten make up around 2.2% of the sample.

As to this clone: The target of this receptor is not known. It has no much larger one-base neighbor in the sample; base qualities were not kept.

Its CDR3 holds 14 amino acids, cysteine through phenylalanine. Only CDR3 DNA remains: 42 bases, in frame from the first base. V is cut by 7 bases and J by 5 bases, and the space between the germline ends is 15 bases. The germline V gene (reference sequence) supplies CDR1 LNHNV and CDR2 YYDKDF. Paper-wide results and their limitations: A later genetic analysis associated a missense DCLRE1C variant with V-gene and J-gene trimming of TCR beta chains, and an independent cohort replicated the association. In vitro tests confirmed that three of the cytomegalovirus-associated TCR beta chains recognize cytomegalovirus antigens. Specific HLA alleles were associated with 16,951 TCR beta sequences at a false discovery rate of 0.05 in a later analysis. A further reported finding was that TCR beta sequences accurately predicted the HLA-A and HLA-B alleles for most subjects in the first cohort. The presence/absence analyses assumed that sequencing depth was roughly uniform across donors, and that assumption may not be true. In this cohort, only TCR beta chains were sequenced, and detectable features were limited by the absence of alpha or paired-chain data. Most TCR sequences were seen in very few donors, while some public TCRs were found in many individuals. The classifier was reported to diagnose cytomegalovirus status with high specificity and sensitivity in both the original cohort and the validation cohort. Linkage disequilibrium might explain the correlated functional status among segregating V segments, but an unknown experimental factor could not be ruled out. Compared with equally common non-associated chains, HLA-associated TCR beta chains in a later analysis were more clonally expanded and had lower generation probabilities. Because some donors lacked HLA typing at each locus, the association tests relied only on the typed subset. Some IMGT-functional V segments, including TRBV6-2 and TRBV6-3, could not be told apart with the 87-base-pair reads, so those segments were excluded. In a later analysis, the rate of TCR association differed among HLA loci, with DRB1 alleles having the most associated TCRs and HLA-C alleles having the fewest. Several of the top co-occurrence clusters appeared to be linked to parvovirus B19, influenza, CMV and Epstein-Barr virus, according to a later analysis. When HLA alleles, especially DR and DQ, strongly co-occurred, TCR associations were difficult to assign to individual alleles. According to a later genetic analysis, donors in an Asian-associated ancestry cluster had fewer N-insertions in productive TCRs than the roughly 670-donor mean. A cluster of highly shared sequence variants was judged likely to represent a technical artifact of the sequencing pipeline. In a later analysis, most CMV-associated TCR beta chains were found to appear HLA-restricted, with HLA associations seemingly driven largely by CMV exposure. The study listed 170 or so TCR beta chains as associated with cytomegalovirus. The only immune exposure information available for the cohort was CMV serostatus. In an earlier analysis of around 600 of the donors, most TCR beta V segments were observed in productive rearrangements about 87% or about 30% of the time, broadly matching IMGT annotations. The authors suggested that the approach could potentially be generalized to other disease states and immunological phenotypes. Because counts were too low, seventeen rarely observed V segments, including chromosome 9 orphons, were excluded from the earlier analysis of fewer than 650 of the donors.

The cohort was made up of approximately 670 healthy bone marrow donors. At the time of sampling, all cohort members were nominally healthy, though unrecorded immune exposures were likely present. The donor was CMV seronegative and was included in the group of under 450 seronegative cohort members. A peripheral blood sample was collected from each donor, and TCR beta sequencing was performed on peripheral blood mononuclear cells. The Qiagen DNeasy Blood Extraction Kit was used to extract genomic DNA from the blood cell samples. Sequenced: PBMCs. This clonotype was sampled from a man aged 40-49 years in good health and CMV-seronegative. The chain is assembled from TRBV15 and TRBJ2-4; TRBD1 is a possible D gene, resting on 6 matching bases. The bases read TGTGCCACCACCCAAACAGGGTTGCAAAACATTCAGTACTTC. Translation gives CATTQTGLQNIQYF.